The clone carrying this T cell receptor beta chain was counted many times. This entry belongs to a study of T cells in Graves' hyperthyroidism and ophthalmopathy. Study-wide context: Upon initial diagnosis and before any treatment, peripheral blood was collected.

From RNA transcripts, TCR beta CDR3 regions were amplified. Researchers ran a first-round RT-PCR on the TCR CDR3 using the HTBI primer set. TCRdb used MiXCR to reprocess the multiplex PCR reads, holding one entry per CDR3 protein. The data contain roughly 570,000 distinct CDR3 sequences, roughly 14% of them singletons. Germline CDR1 reads SNHLY; CDR2 reads FYNNEI. V was cut by 5 bases and J by 3 bases, with 7 bases left in between. There are 12 residues in the CDR3. The gene calls are TRBV2 and TRBJ1-1; no clear D. Material for sequencing was blood. The sequence was collected from a woman in her twenties or thirties with Graves' hyperthyroidism. DNA for the CDR3: TGTGCCAGCAGTTCTTACTACACTGAAGCTTTCTTT. It specifies CASSSYYTEAFF.